Reported below is one T cell receptor (beta chain). Its matching antigen is unknown. This specimen belongs to a study of response to subunit inactivated influenza vaccine. TCRdb reanalysed the RT-PCR reads using MiXCR and keeps one entry per CDR3 protein. The table includes 540,000 or so distinct CDR3 sequences, over 10% detected once. Germline CDR1 is SGHTA and CDR2 is FQGNSA. The CDR3 loop spans 16 amino acids. Trimming pared 5 bases from V and 9 bases from J, leaving 20 bases between. General study points: The study's authors posited that every seasonal influenza vaccination enlists few new T cells.

This clonotype was sampled from a man aged 50-60 years who received an inactivated influenza vaccine. Specimen: PBMCs from blood, collected about 40 days after vaccination. V gene TRBV7-2 combines with J gene TRBJ1-6, with no clear D. The CDR3 nucleotides are TGTGCCAGCAGCAAAGATGGGTCCGCGCCTGGTTCACCCCTCCACTTT. This codes for CASSKDGSAPGSPLHF.